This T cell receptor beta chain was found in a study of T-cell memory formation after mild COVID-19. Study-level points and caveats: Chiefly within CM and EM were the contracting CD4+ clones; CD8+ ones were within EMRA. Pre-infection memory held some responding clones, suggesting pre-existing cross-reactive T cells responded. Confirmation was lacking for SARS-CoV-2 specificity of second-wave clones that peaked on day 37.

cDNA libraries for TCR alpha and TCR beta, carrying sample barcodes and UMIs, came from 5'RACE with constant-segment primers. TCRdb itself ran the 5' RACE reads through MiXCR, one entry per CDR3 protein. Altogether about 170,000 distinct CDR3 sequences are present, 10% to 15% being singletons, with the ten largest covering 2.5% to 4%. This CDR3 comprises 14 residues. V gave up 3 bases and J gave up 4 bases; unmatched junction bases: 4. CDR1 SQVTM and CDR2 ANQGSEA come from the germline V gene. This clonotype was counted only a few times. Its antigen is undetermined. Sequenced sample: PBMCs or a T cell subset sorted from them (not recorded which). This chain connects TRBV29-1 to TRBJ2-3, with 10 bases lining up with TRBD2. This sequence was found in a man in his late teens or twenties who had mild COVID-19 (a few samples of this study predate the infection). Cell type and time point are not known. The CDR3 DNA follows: TGCAGCGTTGACATAGCGGGGGGTCCAGATACGCAGTATTTT. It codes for CSVDIAGGPDTQYF.